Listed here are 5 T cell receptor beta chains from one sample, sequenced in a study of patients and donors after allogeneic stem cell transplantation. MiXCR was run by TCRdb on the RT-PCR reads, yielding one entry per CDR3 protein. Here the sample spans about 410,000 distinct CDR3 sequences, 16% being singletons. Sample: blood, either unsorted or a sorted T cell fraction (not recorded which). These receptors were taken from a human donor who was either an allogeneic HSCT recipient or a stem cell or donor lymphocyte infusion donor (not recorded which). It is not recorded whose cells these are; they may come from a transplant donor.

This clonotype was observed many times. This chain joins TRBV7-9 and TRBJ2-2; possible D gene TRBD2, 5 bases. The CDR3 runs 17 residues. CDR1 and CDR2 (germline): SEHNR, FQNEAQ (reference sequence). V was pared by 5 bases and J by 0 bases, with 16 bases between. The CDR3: CASSPSGSATNTGELFF. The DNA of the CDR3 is TGTGCCAGCAGCCCTTCGGGGTCGGCTACGAACACCGGGGAGCTGTTTTTT.

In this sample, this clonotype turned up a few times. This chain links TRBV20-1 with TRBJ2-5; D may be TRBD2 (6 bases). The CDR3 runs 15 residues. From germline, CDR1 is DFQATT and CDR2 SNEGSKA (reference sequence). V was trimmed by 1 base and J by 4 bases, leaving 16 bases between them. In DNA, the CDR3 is TGCAGTGCTAGAGTTCCCAACGGGAGCGGAGAGACCCAGTACTTC. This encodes CSARVPNGSGETQYF.

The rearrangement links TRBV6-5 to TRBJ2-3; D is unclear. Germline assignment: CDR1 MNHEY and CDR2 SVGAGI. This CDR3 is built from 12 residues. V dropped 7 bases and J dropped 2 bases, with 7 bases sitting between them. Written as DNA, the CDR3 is TGTGCCAGCAAGGGTACCACAGATACGCAGTATTTT. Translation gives CASKGTTDTQYF.

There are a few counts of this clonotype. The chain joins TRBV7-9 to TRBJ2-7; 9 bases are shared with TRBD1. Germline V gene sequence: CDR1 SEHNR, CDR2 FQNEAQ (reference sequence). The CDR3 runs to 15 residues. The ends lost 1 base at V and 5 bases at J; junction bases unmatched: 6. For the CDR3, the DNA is TGTGCCAGCAGCTTAGGGAGGGACAGGGTTGACGAGCAGTACTTC. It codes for CASSLGRDRVDEQYF.

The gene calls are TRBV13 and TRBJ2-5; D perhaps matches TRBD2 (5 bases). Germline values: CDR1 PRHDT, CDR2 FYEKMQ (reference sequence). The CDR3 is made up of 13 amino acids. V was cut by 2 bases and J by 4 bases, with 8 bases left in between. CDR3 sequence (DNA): TGTGCCAGCAGCTTACTAGAGGGAGAGACCCAGTACTTC. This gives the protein CASSLLEGETQYF.